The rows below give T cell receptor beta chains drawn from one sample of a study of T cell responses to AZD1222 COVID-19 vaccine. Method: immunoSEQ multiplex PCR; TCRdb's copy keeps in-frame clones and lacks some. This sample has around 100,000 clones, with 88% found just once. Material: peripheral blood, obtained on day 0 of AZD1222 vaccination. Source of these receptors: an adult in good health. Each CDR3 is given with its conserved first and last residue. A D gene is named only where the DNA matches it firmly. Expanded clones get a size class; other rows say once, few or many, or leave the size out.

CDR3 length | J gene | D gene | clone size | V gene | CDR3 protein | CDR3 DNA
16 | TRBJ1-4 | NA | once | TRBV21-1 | CASSTADRDGSEKLFF | TGTGCCAGCAGCACCGCTGACAGGGACGGTAGTGAAAAACTGTTTTTT
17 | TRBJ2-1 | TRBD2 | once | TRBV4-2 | CASSHALLAGGPNEQFF | TGTGCCAGCAGCCATGCTTTACTAGCGGGAGGGCCCAATGAGCAGTTCTTC
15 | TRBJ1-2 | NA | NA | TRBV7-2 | CASSPMTDSSYGYTF | TGTGCCAGCAGCCCTATGACGGACAGCAGCTATGGCTACACCTTC
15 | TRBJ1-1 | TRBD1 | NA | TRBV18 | CASSPSRGMNTEAFF | TGTGCCAGCTCACCCTCCAGGGGGATGAACACTGAAGCTTTCTTT
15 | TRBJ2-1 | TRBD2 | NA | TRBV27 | CASSSRGGRNNEQFF | TGTGCCAGCAGCTCTCGCGGGGGTAGAAACAATGAGCAGTTCTTC
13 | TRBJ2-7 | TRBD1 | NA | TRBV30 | CAWGTGVAYEQYF | TGTGCCTGGGGGACAGGGGTGGCCTACGAGCAGTACTTC
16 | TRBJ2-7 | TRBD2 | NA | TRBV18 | CASSLGTSDTTYEQYF | TGTGCCAGCTCACTTGGGACTAGCGATACTACCTACGAGCAGTACTTC
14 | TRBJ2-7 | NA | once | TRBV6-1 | CASSEVPGVGEQYF | TGTGCCAGCAGTGAAGTTCCGGGGGTGGGCGAGCAGTACTTC
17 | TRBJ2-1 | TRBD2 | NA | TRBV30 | CAWSPSIGLAVYNEQFF | TGTGCCTGGAGTCCCTCTATAGGACTAGCGGTATACAATGAGCAGTTCTTC
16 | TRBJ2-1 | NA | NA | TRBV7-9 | CASSFNPSASYNEQFF | TGTGCCAGCAGCTTTAACCCTAGCGCTTCCTACAATGAGCAGTTCTTC
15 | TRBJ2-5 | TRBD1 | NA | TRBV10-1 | CASRPRTGGRETQYF | TGCGCCAGCAGGCCCAGGACAGGGGGCAGAGAGACCCAGTACTTC
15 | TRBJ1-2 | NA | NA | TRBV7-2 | CASSSGGASNYGYTF | TGTGCCAGCAGCTCAGGAGGCGCTTCTAACTATGGCTACACCTTC
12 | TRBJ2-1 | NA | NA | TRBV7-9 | CASSLRSNEQFF | TGTGCCAGCAGCTTAAGGAGCAATGAGCAGTTCTTC
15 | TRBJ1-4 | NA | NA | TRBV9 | CASSATGIVGEKLFF | TGTGCCAGCAGCGCAACAGGTATCGTCGGTGAAAAACTGTTTTTT
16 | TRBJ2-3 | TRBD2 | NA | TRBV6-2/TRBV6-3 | CASSPIAGGRTDTQYF | TGTGCCAGCAGTCCCATAGCGGGTGGACGCACAGATACGCAGTATTTT